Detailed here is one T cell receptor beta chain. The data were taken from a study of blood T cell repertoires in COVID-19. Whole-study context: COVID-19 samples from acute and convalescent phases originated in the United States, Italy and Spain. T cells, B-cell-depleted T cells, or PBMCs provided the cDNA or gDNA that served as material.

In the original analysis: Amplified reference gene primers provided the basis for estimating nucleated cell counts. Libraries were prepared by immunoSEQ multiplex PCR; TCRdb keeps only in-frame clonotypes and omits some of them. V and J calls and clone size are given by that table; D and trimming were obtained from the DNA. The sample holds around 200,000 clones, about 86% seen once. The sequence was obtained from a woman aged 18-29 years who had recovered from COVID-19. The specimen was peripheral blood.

The CDR3 reads CASRGRGVETQYF. CDR3 coding DNA: TGTGCCAGCAGGGGCAGGGGAGTGGAGACCCAGTACTTC. V is TRBV6-6 and J is TRBJ2-5; D is possibly TRBD1 (6 bases). V lost 6 bases, J lost 5 bases, and 13 bases lay in between. This CDR3 comprises 13 residues. The germline CDR1 and CDR2 sequences are MNHNY and SVGAGI (reference sequence).